This TCR beta chain was identified during a study of T cells after posttransplantation cyclophosphamide. Sequencing was performed with immunoSEQ multiplex PCR; in TCRdb, only in-frame clones are kept and a portion is missing. This sample carries about 52,000 clones, 90% to 95% of them seen once, and the ten largest clones take about 3%. The CDR3 contains 15 residues. Germline values: CDR1 SNHLY, CDR2 FYNNEI. Unmatched junction bases numbered 7, after V lost 4 bases and J lost 4 bases. The sequence derives from a woman aged 30 to 39 in good health and a related stem cell transplant donor. The sequenced sample was PBMCs. V is TRBV2 and J is TRBJ2-1; 7 nucleotides match TRBD2. CDR3 amino acids: CASSVGLAAYNEQFF. The CDR3 DNA reads TGTGCCAGCAGTGTCGGGCTAGCGGCTTACAATGAGCAGTTCTTC.